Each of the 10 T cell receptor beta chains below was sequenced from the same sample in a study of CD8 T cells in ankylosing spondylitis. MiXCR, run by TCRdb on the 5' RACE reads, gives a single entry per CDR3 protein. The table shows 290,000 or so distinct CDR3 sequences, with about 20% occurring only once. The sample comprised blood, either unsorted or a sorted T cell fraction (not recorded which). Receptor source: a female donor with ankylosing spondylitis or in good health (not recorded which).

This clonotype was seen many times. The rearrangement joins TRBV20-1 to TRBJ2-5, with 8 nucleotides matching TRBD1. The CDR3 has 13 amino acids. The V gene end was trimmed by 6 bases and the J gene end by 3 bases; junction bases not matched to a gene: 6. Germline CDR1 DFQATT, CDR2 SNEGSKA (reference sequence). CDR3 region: CSALGQGKETQYF. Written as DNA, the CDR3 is TGCAGTGCCCTCGGACAGGGTAAAGAGACCCAGTACTTC.

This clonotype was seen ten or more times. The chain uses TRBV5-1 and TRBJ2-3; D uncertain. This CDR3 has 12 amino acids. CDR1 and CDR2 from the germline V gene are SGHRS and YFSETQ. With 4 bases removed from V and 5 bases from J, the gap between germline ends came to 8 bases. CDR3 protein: CASSLIRDTQYF. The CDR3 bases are TGCGCCAGCAGCCTCATCAGAGATACGCAGTATTTT.

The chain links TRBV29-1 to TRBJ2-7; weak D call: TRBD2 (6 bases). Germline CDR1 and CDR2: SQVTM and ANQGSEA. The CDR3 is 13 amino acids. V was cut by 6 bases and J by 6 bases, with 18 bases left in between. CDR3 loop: CSVTGRGPTEQYF. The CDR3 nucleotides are TGCAGCGTGACCGGGAGAGGCCCGACCGAGCAGTACTTC.

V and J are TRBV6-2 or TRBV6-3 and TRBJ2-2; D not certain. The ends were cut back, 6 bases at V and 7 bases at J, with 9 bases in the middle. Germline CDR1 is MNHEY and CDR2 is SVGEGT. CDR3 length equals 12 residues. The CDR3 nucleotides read TGTGCCAGCAGCCGAACAGTCGGGGAGCTGTTTTTT. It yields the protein CASSRTVGELFF.

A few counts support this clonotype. The CDR3 spells CASSYWRAGTSEKLFF. Written as DNA, the CDR3 is TGTGCCAGCAGTTACTGGCGGGCGGGGACGAGTGAAAAACTGTTTTTT. The V gene is TRBV6-2 or TRBV6-3, the J gene TRBJ1-4, with a tentative D call TRBD1 (5 bases). The V end lost 1 base, the J end lost 7 bases, and 16 bases lay between the germline ends. The CDR3 totals 16 residues. Germline loops: CDR1 MNHEY, CDR2 SVGEGT.

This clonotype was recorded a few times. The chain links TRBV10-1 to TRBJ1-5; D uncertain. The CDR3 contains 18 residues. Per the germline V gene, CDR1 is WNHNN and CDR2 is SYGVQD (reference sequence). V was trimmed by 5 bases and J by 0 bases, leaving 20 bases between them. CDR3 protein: CASSRFGASVYSNQPQHF. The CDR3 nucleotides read TGCGCCAGCAGTCGTTTCGGTGCTTCCGTTTATAGCAATCAGCCCCAGCATTTT.

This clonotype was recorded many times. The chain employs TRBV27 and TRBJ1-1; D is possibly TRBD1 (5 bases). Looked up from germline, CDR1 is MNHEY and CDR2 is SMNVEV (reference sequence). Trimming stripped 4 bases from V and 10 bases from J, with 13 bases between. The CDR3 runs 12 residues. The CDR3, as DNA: TGTGCCAGCAGTTCCCAGGGCTTAACAGCTTTCTTT. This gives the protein CASSSQGLTAFF.

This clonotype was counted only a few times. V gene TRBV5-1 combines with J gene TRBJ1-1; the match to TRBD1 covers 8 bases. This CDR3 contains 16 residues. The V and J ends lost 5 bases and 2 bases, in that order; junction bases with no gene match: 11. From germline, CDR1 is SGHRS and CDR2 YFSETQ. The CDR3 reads CASRLPRQGANTEAFF. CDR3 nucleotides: TGCGCCAGCAGACTACCTCGTCAGGGGGCCAACACTGAAGCTTTCTTT.

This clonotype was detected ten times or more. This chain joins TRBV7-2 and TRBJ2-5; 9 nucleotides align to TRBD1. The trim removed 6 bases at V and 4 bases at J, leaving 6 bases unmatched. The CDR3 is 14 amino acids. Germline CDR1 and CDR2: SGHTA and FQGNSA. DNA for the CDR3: TGTGCCAGCAGAACTACAGGGGGCGGAGAGACCCAGTACTTC. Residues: CASRTTGGGETQYF.

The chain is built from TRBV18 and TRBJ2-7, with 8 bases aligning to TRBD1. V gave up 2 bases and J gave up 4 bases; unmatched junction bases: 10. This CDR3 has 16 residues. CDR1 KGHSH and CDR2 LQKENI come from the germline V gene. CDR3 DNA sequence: TGTGCCAGCTCACCAGTCGCAGGGGGCGAACCGTACGAGCAGTACTTC. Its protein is CASSPVAGGEPYEQYF. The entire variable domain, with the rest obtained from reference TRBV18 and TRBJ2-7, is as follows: NAGVMQNPRHLVRRRGQEARLRCSPMKGHSHVYWYRQLPEEGLKFMVYLQKENIIDESGMPKERFSAEFPKEGPSILRIQQVVRGDSAAYFCASSPVAGGEPYEQYFGPGTRLTVT.